This TCR beta chain was identified during a study of blood T cell repertoires in COVID-19. The table came from immunoSEQ multiplex PCR; TCRdb's copy has only in-frame clones and leaves some out. The sample holds some 240,000 clones, approximately 86% seen once. The sequence came from a man aged 55 to 70 who had recovered from COVID-19. Sample: peripheral blood.

This chain's CDR3 is CATSDPGLAGAADTQYF. Here the CDR3 DNA reads TGTGCCACCAGTGATCCCGGACTAGCGGGGGCCGCAGATACGCAGTATTTT. The chain combines TRBV24-1 with TRBJ2-3, with TRBD2 matching 13 bases. V trimming: 3 bases; J trimming: 4 bases; junction bases outside the gene matches: 6. The CDR3 totals 17 residues. Germline CDR1 is KGHDR and CDR2 is SFDVKD.